These 31 T cell receptor beta chains share one sample of origin, sequenced in a study of spatial heterogeneity in lung cancer. As to time point: blood at routine non-recurrence follow-up after resection. MiXCR, applied by TCRdb to the 5' RACE reads, yields one record per CDR3 protein. The sample includes approximately 110,000 distinct CDR3 sequences, 11% of them seen just once. The sequences come from PBMCs, collected at follow-up. The receptors derive from a female donor with early-stage non-small cell lung cancer.

This rearrangement joins TRBV20-1 to TRBJ2-1; TRBD2 matches at 10 bases. With V trimmed by 3 bases and J by 8 bases, 16 bases remained unmatched. Germline V lookup: CDR1 DFQATT, CDR2 SNEGSKA (reference sequence). The CDR3 is 17 amino acids. This CDR3 reads CSASPGLAETGFDEQFF. CDR3 DNA: TGCAGTGCTAGCCCCGGACTAGCGGAGACTGGCTTTGATGAGCAGTTCTTC.

J is TRBJ2-1 and V is TRBV5-1; 9 bases are a match to TRBD2. After removal of 5 bases from V and 6 bases from J, the junction contained 6 bases not matched to a gene. Germline values: CDR1 SGHRS, CDR2 YFSETQ. The length of the CDR3 is 14 residues. CDR3: CASRGREGLNEQFF. CDR3 nucleotide sequence: TGCGCCAGCAGGGGGCGGGAGGGCCTCAATGAGCAGTTCTTC.

This clonotype has just a few counts. At one end, the junction sequence differs from germline, possibly due to a read error. The chain recombines TRBV5-1 with TRBJ2-7, with D perhaps TRBD2 (6 bases). Germline lookup yields CDR1 SGHRS and CDR2 YFSETQ. The CDR3 is made up of 14 amino acids. CDR3 sequence (DNA): TGCGCCAGCAGCTTTGCGGGAATCTCCCACGAGCAGTACTTC. Amino acids: CASSFAGISHEQYF.

V gene TRBV2 combines with J gene TRBJ1-4; D not resolved. The CDR3 is made up of 15 amino acids. Germline CDR1 reads SNHLY; CDR2 reads FYNNEI. Trimming removed 6 bases from V and 3 bases from J, with 14 bases in between. The CDR3 nucleotides read TGTGCCAGCAGGCTAGAGGAGAGGGCTAATGAAAAACTGTTTTTT. Translated, it gives CASRLEERANEKLFF.

J is TRBJ2-7 and V is TRBV2; D gene uncertain. With 5 bases removed from V and 3 bases from J, the gap between germline ends came to 8 bases. The V gene's germline CDR1 is SNHLY and CDR2 FYNNEI. The CDR3 totals 12 residues. For the CDR3, the DNA is TGTGCCAGCAGTCGACTGAGCTACGAGCAGTACGTC. It translates to CASSRLSYEQYV.

V usage is TRBV29-1 and J usage is TRBJ2-4, with D perhaps matching TRBD1 (6 bases). V lost 7 bases and J 6 bases, leaving 13 bases between the germline ends. This CDR3 comprises 12 residues. The germline CDR1 and CDR2 sequences are SQVTM and ANQGSEA. The CDR3 DNA follows: TGCAGCGCTGAGGGGGACATAAACATTCAGTACTTC. Its protein is CSAEGDINIQYF. The full variable domain, with the rest looked up from reference TRBV29-1 and TRBJ2-4, is SAVISQKPSRDICQRGTSLTIQCQVDSQVTMMFWYRQQPGQSLTLIATANQGSEATYESGFVIDKFPISRPNLTFSTLTVSNMSPEDSSIYLCSAEGDINIQYFGAGTRLSVL.

As regards this clonotype: The junction and the germline gene differ at one end; a read error may be behind it. The CDR3 sequence: CASKRRTRGGNILYF. CDR3 in DNA: TGTGCCAGCAAAAGAAGGACCCGAGGTGGAAACATTCTGTACTTC. The J gene is TRBJ2-4, the V gene TRBV2; D not resolved. This CDR3 region has 15 residues. Germline CDR1 reads SNHLY; CDR2 reads FYNNEI.

The chain combines TRBV7-9 with TRBJ2-1; D is ambiguous. Trimming cost V 5 bases and J 12 bases, with 14 bases left between them. This CDR3 spans 12 amino acids. The germline gives CDR1 SEHNR, CDR2 FQNEAQ (reference sequence). The CDR3 sequence is CASSLLSAMQFF. CDR3 coding DNA: TGTGCCAGCAGCCTACTTTCGGCGATGCAGTTCTTC.

The V call is TRBV29-1, the J call TRBJ1-1; D possibly corresponds to TRBD1 (5 bases). The CDR3 is 13 amino acids. Trimming cost V 2 bases and J 4 bases, with 11 bases left between them. Germline V gene lookup returns CDR1 SQVTM and CDR2 ANQGSEA. Here the CDR3 reads CSVESSGGTEAFF. The CDR3 nucleotides are TGCAGCGTTGAAAGTTCGGGGGGCACTGAAGCTTTCTTT.

The gene calls are TRBV6-2 or TRBV6-3 and TRBJ1-1, with 7 bases identical to TRBD1. The trim removed 5 bases at V and 1 base at J, leaving 4 bases unmatched. This CDR3 comprises 14 residues. Germline assignment: CDR1 MNHEY and CDR2 SVGEGT. The CDR3 DNA is TGTGCCAGCAGTGGACAGGTACAGAACACTGAAGCTTTCTTT. Amino acid sequence: CASSGQVQNTEAFF.

This clonotype was counted many times. The gene calls are TRBV24-1 and TRBJ1-1; D unclear. Trimming removed 6 bases from V and 4 bases from J, with 11 bases in between. Germline CDR1 and CDR2: KGHDR and SFDVKD. CDR3 size: 13 residues. The CDR3 bases are TGTGCCACCAGTAAGGAGGGAATCACTGAAGCTTTCTTT. It is translated as CATSKEGITEAFF.

This clonotype was seen more than once but under ten times. The chain links TRBV28 to TRBJ2-3; D not resolved. From germline, CDR1 is MDHEN and CDR2 SYDVKM. The V gene lost 4 bases and the J gene lost 9 bases, with 11 bases spanning the gap. The CDR3 extends over 12 amino acids. The CDR3 region is CASSSHTYTQYF. The CDR3 DNA sequence: TGTGCCAGCAGTTCACACACGTACACGCAGTATTTT.

The chain carries TRBV7-8 and TRBJ2-1, with D maybe TRBD2 (6 bases). The CDR3 covers 15 residues. Per the germline V gene, CDR1 is SGHVS and CDR2 is FQNEAQ. V was shortened by 0 bases and J by 5 bases, with 11 bases between the two germline ends. The CDR3 nucleotides read TGTGCCAGCAGCTTAGCTAGCGGAAATAACAATGAGCAGTTCTTC. Translated: CASSLASGNNNEQFF.

In its sample, this clonotype was seen many times. The gene calls are TRBV7-8 and TRBJ2-2; D is undetermined. The CDR3 contains 17 residues. The V and J ends lost 2 bases and 0 bases respectively, with 13 bases between them. Germline CDR1 is SGHVS and CDR2 is FQNEAQ. CDR3 region: CASSLKFGFANTGELFF. CDR3 nucleotides: TGTGCCAGCAGCTTAAAGTTCGGGTTCGCGAACACCGGGGAGCTGTTTTTT.

This clonotype was seen at least ten times. The CDR3: CAISDLRENTEAFF. CDR3 sequence (DNA): TGTGCCATCAGTGATCTTAGGGAGAACACTGAAGCTTTCTTT. This sequence joins TRBV10-3 and TRBJ1-1; D gene uncertain. The V gene's germline CDR1 is ENHRY and CDR2 SYGVKD. Trimming pared 3 bases from V and 1 base from J, leaving 9 bases between. This CDR3 spans 14 amino acids.

The rearrangement uses TRBV15 and TRBJ2-4; TRBD1 matches 7 bases. Trimming at V came to 3 bases and at J to 3 bases, leaving 20 bases not matched to a gene. CDR3 size: 20 residues. Germline V gives CDR1 LNHNV, CDR2 YYDKDF (reference sequence). The CDR3 sequence: CATSSVTPGQSKGSKNIQYF. Written as DNA, the CDR3 is TGTGCCACCAGCAGCGTCACTCCGGGACAGAGTAAAGGAAGCAAAAACATTCAGTACTTC.

The chain couples TRBV6-1 to TRBJ2-4; D call uncertain. This CDR3 has 15 residues. Trimming pared 0 bases from V and 6 bases from J, leaving 12 bases between. Germline V gene data show CDR1 as MNHNS and CDR2 as SASEGT. CDR3 DNA: TGTGCCAGCAGTGAAGCTGCCGGGCAGCGAAACATTCAGTACTTC. It translates to CASSEAAGQRNIQYF.

In its sample, this clonotype was seen once. The chain couples TRBV6-6 to TRBJ2-1; 7 positions agree with TRBD1. Trimming removed 4 bases from V and 9 bases from J; junction bases left unmatched: 6. Germline V gene lookup returns CDR1 MNHNY and CDR2 SVGAGI (reference sequence). The CDR3 is 13 residues long. The CDR3 here is CASSSSRGIEQFF. Here the CDR3 DNA reads TGTGCCAGCAGTTCCTCCAGGGGGATTGAGCAGTTCTTC.

This clonotype was counted only a few times. The chain has TRBV18 and TRBJ2-5; D gene uncertain. V was cut by 0 bases and J by 4 bases, with 6 bases left in between. The CDR3 spans 13 residues. CDR1 and CDR2 (germline): KGHSH, LQKENI. The CDR3: CASSPPMGETQYF. In nucleotides, the CDR3 is TGTGCCAGCTCACCACCGATGGGAGAGACCCAGTACTTC.

The rearrangement uses TRBV10-3 and TRBJ2-7; TRBD1 is a possible D gene (6 bases). Germline CDR1 ENHRY, CDR2 SYGVKD. Deletions cut 10 bases from V and 3 bases from J, with 13 bases between. There are 12 residues in the CDR3. The CDR3 is CATYRAGYEQYV. CDR3 sequence (DNA): TGTGCCACCTACAGGGCGGGCTACGAGCAGTACGTC.

This clonotype has a count of ten or more. The chain couples TRBV20-1 to TRBJ2-5; TRBD1 or TRBD2 may be the D gene (5 bases each). Germline V gene lookup returns CDR1 DFQATT and CDR2 SNEGSKA (reference sequence). The CDR3 has 13 amino acids. V gave up 6 bases and J gave up 5 bases, with 16 bases separating them. The CDR3 bases are TGCAGTGCCACCCTTGAGGGGATTGAGACCCAGTACTTC. Its protein is CSATLEGIETQYF.

The chain employs TRBV6-4 and TRBJ2-7; D is uncertain. The CDR3 is made up of 14 amino acids. The germline V and J ends were trimmed by 0 bases and 2 bases, with 8 bases remaining between them. CDR1 is MRHNA, CDR2 SNTAGT, per germline. CDR3 nucleotide sequence: TGTGCCAGCAGTGACTCTGTCGGAACCTACGAGCAGTACGTC. It is translated as CASSDSVGTYEQYV.

This chain connects TRBV7-2 to TRBJ2-3, with D possibly being TRBD1 (5 bases). The CDR3 loop spans 15 amino acids. V was clipped by 1 base and J by 3 bases, with 11 bases between them. The germline V gene encodes CDR1 SGHTA and CDR2 FQGNSA. CDR3 sequence: CASSLGPGMTDTQYF. The CDR3, as DNA: TGTGCCAGCAGCTTAGGGCCAGGGATGACAGATACGCAGTATTTT.

The CDR3 DNA reads as TGTGCCAGCAGGGACCCGGGACAGGGGAACTACGAGCAGTACTTC. It codes for CASRDPGQGNYEQYF. The rearrangement uses TRBV28 and TRBJ2-7, with 10 nucleotides matching TRBD1. This CDR3 has 15 residues. Germline V gene lookup returns CDR1 MDHEN and CDR2 SYDVKM. V lost 6 bases and J lost 3; bases outside the gene matches: 8.

This clonotype was counted a few times. V usage is TRBV11-1 and J usage is TRBJ2-1; 13 nucleotides agree with TRBD2. Germline CDR1 SGHAT, CDR2 FQDESV (reference sequence). V shed 5 bases and J 4 bases; nucleotides not matched to a gene: 5. This CDR3 has 16 residues. CDR3 loop: CASSREGLAGYNEQFF. CDR3 in DNA: TGTGCCAGCAGCCGCGAGGGACTAGCGGGATACAATGAGCAGTTCTTC.

The CDR3 is CASSEARAGNQPQHF. CDR3 DNA sequence: TGTGCCAGCAGTGAAGCGCGGGCAGGCAATCAGCCCCAGCATTTT. V and J are TRBV2 and TRBJ1-5; unclear D gene. The CDR3 is 15 residues long. Between the trimmed V and J ends, which lost 0 bases and 2 bases, there was a span of 8 bases. From germline, CDR1 is SNHLY and CDR2 FYNNEI.

This clonotype was seen only a few times. V usage is TRBV29-1 and J usage is TRBJ1-2; the D gene is possibly TRBD1 (5 bases). There are 13 residues in the CDR3. Germline V gene lookup returns CDR1 SQVTM and CDR2 ANQGSEA. V lost 7 bases to trimming and J lost 7 bases, with 19 bases between them. CDR3 nucleotides: TGCAGCGCACCGGGACCGGGGTTGGGTGGCTACACCTTC. This sequence encodes CSAPGPGLGGYTF.

There are many counts of this clonotype. J is TRBJ2-3 and V is TRBV28; D might be TRBD1 (6 bases). This CDR3 contains 16 residues. The V and J ends lost 3 bases and 1 base respectively, with 14 bases between them. Per germline, CDR1 MDHEN and CDR2 SYDVKM. The CDR3 DNA is TGTGCCAGCAGTTTTGGCCGGACAGCACGCACAGATACGCAGTATTTT. Amino acid sequence: CASSFGRTARTDTQYF.

This clonotype was detected ten times or more. The J gene is TRBJ2-7, the V gene TRBV10-3, with a possible D match to TRBD2 (5 bases). Germline CDR1 ENHRY, CDR2 SYGVKD. This CDR3 is built from 15 residues. V gave up 0 bases and J gave up 2 bases, with 11 bases separating them. CDR3 protein: CAISESSTLAYEQYF. Here the CDR3 DNA reads TGTGCCATCAGTGAGTCAAGTACACTAGCCTACGAGCAGTACTTC.

This clonotype was seen a handful of times. The V and J genes are TRBV7-6 and TRBJ2-7; 7 bases agree with TRBD2. Germline V lookup: CDR1 SGHVS, CDR2 FNYEAQ. V gave up 0 bases and J gave up 6 bases; unmatched junction bases: 8. The CDR3 extends over 15 amino acids. In DNA form, the CDR3 reads TGTGCCAGCAGCTTAGCGGGAGGGCAATCTTCCGAGCAGTACTTC. This encodes CASSLAGGQSSEQYF.

This clonotype was seen a handful of times. The V and J genes are TRBV27 and TRBJ1-5; possible D gene TRBD1, 5 bases. The V and J ends lost 4 bases and 4 bases respectively, with 14 bases between them. This CDR3 has 15 amino acids. The germline V gene has CDR1 MNHEY and CDR2 SMNVEV (reference sequence). This chain's CDR3 is CASSSAGTNNQPQHF. Here the CDR3 DNA reads TGTGCCAGCAGTTCTGCCGGGACTAATAATCAGCCCCAGCATTTT.